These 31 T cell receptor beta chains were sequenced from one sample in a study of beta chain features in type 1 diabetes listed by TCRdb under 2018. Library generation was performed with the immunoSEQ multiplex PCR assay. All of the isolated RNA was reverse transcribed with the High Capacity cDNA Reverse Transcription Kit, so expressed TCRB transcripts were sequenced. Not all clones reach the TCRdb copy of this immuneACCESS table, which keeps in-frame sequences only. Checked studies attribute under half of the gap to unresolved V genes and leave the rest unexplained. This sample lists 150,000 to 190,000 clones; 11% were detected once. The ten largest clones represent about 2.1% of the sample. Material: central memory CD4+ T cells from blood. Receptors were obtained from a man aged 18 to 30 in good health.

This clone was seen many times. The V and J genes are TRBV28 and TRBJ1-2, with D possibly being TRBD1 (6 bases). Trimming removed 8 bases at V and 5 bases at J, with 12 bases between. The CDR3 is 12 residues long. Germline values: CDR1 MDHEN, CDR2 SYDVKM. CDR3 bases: TGTGCCAGCGAACAGGGCTTATATGGCTACACCTTC. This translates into CASEQGLYGYTF.

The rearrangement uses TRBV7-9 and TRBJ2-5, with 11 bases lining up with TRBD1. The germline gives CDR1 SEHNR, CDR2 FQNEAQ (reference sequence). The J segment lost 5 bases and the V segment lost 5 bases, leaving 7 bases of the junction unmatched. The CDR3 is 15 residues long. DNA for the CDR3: TGTGCCAGCAGCCCCGGACAGGGGGCATGGGAGACCCAGTACTTC. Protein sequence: CASSPGQGAWETQYF.

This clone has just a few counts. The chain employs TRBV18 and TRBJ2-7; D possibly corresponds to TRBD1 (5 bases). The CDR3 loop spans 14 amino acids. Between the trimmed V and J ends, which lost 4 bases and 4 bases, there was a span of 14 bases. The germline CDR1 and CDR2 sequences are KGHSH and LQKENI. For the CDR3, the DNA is TGTGCCAGCTCACGGGATGCTTCAGGGTACGAGCAGTACTTC. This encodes CASSRDASGYEQYF.

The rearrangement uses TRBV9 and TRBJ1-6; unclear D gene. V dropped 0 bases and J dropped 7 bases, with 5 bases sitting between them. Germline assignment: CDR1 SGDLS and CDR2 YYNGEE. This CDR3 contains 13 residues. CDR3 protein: CASSVGKNSPLHF. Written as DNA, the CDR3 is TGTGCCAGCAGCGTAGGTAAAAATTCACCCCTCCACTTT. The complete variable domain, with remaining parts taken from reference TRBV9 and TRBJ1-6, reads DSGVTQTPKHLITATGQRVTLRCSPRSGDLSVYWYQQSLDQGLQFLIQYYNGEERAKGNILERFSAQQFPDLHSELNLSSLELGDSALYFCASSVGKNSPLHFGNGTRLTVT.

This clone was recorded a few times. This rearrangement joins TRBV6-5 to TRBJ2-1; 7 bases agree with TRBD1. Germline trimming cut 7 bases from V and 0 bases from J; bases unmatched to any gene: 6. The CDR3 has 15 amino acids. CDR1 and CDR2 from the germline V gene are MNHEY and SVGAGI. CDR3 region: CASTETGSSYNEQFF. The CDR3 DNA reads TGTGCCAGCACCGAGACAGGGAGCTCCTACAATGAGCAGTTCTTC.

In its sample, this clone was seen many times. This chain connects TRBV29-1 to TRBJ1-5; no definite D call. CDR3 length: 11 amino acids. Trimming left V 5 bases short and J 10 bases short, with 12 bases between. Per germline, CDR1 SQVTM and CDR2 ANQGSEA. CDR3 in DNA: TGCAGCGTTCCAATACCGGGACCCCAGCATTTT. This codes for CSVPIPGPQHF.

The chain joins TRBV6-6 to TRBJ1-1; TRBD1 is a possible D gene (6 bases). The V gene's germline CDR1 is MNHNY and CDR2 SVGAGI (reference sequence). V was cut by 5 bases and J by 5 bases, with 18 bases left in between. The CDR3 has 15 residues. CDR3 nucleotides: TGTGCCAGCAGTGACAAACAGGGTAAGACAACTGAAGCTTTCTTT. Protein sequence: CASSDKQGKTTEAFF.

This chain's CDR3 is CASSPEGSGSDNEQFF. The CDR3 nucleotides are TGTGCCAGCAGCCCCGAGGGAAGCGGGAGTGACAATGAGCAGTTCTTC. The rearrangement joins TRBV14 to TRBJ2-1; 8 bases match TRBD2. Germline loops: CDR1 SGHDN, CDR2 FVKESK. CDR3 size: 16 residues. The junction had 10 bases not matched to a gene; V was cut back by 4 bases and J by 5 bases.

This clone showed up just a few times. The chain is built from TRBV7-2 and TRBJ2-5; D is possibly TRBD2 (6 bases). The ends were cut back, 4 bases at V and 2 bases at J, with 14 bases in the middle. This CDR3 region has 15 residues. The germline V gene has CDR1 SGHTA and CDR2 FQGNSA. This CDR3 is CASSSRDSRQETQYF. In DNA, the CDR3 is TGTGCCAGCAGCTCCCGGGACTCAAGACAAGAGACCCAGTACTTC. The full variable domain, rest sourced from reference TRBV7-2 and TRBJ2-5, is GAGVSQSPSNKVTEKGKDVELRCDPISGHTALYWYRQSLGQGLEFLIYFQGNSAPDKSGLPSDRFSAERTGGSVSTLTIQRTQQEDSAVYLCASSSRDSRQETQYFGPGTRLLVL.

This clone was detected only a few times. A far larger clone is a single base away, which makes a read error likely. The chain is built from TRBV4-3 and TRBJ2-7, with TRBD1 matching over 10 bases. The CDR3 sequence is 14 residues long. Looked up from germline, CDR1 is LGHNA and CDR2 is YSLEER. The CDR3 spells CARSREDRGYEQYF. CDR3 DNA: TGCGCCCGCAGCCGGGAGGACAGGGGGTACGAGCAGTACTTC.

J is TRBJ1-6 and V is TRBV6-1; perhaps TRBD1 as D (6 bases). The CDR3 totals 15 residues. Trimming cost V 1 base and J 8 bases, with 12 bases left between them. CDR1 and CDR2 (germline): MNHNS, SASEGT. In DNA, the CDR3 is TGTGCCAGCAGTGAAGTAGGGGGTAGGGATTCACCCCTCCACTTT. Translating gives CASSEVGGRDSPLHF.

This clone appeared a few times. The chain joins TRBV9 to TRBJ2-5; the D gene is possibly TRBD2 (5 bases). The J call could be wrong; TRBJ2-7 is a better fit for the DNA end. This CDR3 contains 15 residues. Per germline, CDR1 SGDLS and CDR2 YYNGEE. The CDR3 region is CASSRAVYGVYEQYF. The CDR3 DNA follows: TGTGCCAGCAGCCGAGCGGTGTATGGGGTCTACGAGCAGTACTTC.

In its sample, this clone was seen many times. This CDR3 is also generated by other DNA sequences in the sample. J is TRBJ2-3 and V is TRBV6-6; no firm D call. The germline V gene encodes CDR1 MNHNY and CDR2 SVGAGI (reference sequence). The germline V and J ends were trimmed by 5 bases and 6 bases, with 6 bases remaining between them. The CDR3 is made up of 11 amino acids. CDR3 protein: CASSPRDTQYF. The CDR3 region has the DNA TGTGCCAGCAGTCCTAGGGATACGCAGTATTTT.

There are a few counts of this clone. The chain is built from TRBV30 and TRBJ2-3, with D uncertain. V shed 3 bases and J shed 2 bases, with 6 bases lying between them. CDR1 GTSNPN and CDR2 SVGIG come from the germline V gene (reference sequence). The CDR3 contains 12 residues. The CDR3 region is CAWRVLTDTQYF. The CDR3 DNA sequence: TGTGCCTGGAGAGTCCTCACAGATACGCAGTATTTT.

CDR3: CASSEDGRALNEQFF. The DNA for the CDR3 is TGTGCCAGCAGTGAAGACGGGAGGGCCTTGAATGAGCAGTTCTTC. J is TRBJ2-1 and V is TRBV25-1; 8 bases match TRBD2. This CDR3 region has 15 residues. Per the germline V gene, CDR1 is MGHDK and CDR2 is SYGVNS. V was pared by 2 bases and J by 7 bases, with 7 bases of the junction left unmatched.

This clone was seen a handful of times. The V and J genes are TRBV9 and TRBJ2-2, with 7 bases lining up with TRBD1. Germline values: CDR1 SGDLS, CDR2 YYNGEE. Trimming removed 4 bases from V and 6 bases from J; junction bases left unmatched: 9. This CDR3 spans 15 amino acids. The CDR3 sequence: CASSSDRAMAGELFF. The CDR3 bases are TGTGCCAGCAGCTCAGACAGGGCTATGGCCGGGGAGCTGTTTTTT.

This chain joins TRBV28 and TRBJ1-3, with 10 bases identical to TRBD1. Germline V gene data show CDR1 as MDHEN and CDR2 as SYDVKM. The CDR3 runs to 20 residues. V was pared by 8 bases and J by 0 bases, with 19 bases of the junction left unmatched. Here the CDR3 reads CASPYPRDRGRLGSGNTIYF. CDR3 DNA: TGTGCCAGCCCTTACCCCCGGGACAGGGGACGGTTGGGCTCTGGAAACACCATATATTTT.

The chain's CDR3 is CASSLGTSADTQYF. The CDR3, as DNA: TGTGCCAGCAGCTTAGGTACTAGCGCAGATACGCAGTATTTT. The gene calls are TRBV7-3 and TRBJ2-3, with 7 bases that match TRBD2. The length of the CDR3 is 14 residues. With V trimmed by 2 bases and J by 4 bases, 3 bases remained unmatched. Per the germline V gene, CDR1 is SGHTA and CDR2 is FQGTGA.

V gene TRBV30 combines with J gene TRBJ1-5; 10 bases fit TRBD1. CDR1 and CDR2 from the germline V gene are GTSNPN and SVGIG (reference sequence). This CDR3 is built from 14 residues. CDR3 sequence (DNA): TGTGCGTGGGACAGGGGAATACGGAGTCAGCCCCAGCATTTT. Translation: CAWDRGIRSQPQHF.

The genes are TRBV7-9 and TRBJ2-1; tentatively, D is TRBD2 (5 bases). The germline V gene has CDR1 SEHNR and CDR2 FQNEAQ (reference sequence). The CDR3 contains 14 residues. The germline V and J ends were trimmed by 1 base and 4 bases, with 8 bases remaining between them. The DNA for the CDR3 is TGTGCCAGCAGCTTAGGTCGGACTTACAATGAGCAGTTCTTC. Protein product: CASSLGRTYNEQFF.

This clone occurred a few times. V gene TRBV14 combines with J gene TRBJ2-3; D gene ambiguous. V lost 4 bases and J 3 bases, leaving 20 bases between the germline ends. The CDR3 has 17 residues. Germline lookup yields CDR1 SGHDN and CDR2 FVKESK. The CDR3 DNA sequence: TGTGCCAGCAGCCGAGTACGTGGGCCCCGGTTGACAGATACGCAGTATTTT. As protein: CASSRVRGPRLTDTQYF.

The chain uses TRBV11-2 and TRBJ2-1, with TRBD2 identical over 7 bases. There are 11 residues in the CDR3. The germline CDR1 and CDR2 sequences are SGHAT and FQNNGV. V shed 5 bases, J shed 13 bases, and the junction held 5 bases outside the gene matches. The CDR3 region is CASSLGLVQFF. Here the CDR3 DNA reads TGTGCCAGCAGCCTCGGACTAGTTCAGTTCTTC.

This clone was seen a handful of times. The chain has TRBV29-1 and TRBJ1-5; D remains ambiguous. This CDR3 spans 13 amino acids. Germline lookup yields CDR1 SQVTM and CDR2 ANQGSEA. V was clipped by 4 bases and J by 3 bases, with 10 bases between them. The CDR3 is CSVGEGYNQPQHF. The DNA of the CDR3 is TGCAGCGTTGGGGAGGGTTACAATCAGCCCCAGCATTTT.

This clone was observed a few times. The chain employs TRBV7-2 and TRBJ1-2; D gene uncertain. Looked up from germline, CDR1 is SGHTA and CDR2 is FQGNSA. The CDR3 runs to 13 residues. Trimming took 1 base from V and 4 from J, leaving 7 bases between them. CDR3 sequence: CASSLGHIYGYTF. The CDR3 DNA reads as TGTGCCAGCAGCTTAGGACATATCTATGGCTACACCTTC.

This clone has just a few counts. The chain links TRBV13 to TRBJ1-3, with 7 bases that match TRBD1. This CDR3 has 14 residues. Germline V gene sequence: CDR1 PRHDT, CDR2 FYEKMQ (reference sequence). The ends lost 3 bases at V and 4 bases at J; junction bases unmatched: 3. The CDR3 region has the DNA TGTGCCAGCAGCTTGGGACAGCTGGGAAACACCATATATTTT. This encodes CASSLGQLGNTIYF.

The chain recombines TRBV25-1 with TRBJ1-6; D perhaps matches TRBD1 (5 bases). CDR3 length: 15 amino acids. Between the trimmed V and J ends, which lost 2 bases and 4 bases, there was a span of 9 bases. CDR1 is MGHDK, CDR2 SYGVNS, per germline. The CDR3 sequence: CASSETGGYNSPLHF. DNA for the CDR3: TGTGCCAGCAGTGAAACAGGCGGATATAATTCACCCCTCCACTTT.

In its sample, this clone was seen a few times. The CDR3 DNA reads TGTGCCAGCTCACCACGAGTAGCCGAATTGGGAGGTACGCAGTATTTT. It codes for CASSPRVAELGGTQYF. The V and J genes are TRBV18 and TRBJ2-3; D is perhaps TRBD2 (6 bases). This CDR3 contains 16 residues. V was shortened by 1 base and J by 8 bases, with 19 bases between the two germline ends. CDR1 is KGHSH and CDR2 is LQKENI in the germline V gene.

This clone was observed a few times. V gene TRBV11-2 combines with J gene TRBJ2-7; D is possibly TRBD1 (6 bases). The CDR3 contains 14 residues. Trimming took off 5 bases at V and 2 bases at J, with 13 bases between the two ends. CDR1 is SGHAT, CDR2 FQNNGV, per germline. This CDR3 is CASSANWDTYEQYF. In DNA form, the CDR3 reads TGTGCCAGCAGCGCGAACTGGGACACCTACGAGCAGTACTTC. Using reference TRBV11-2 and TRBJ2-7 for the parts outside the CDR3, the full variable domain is EAGVAQSPRYKIIEKRQSVAFWCNPISGHATLYWYQQILGQGPKLLIQFQNNGVVDDSQLPKDRFSAERLKGVDSTLKIQPAKLEDSAVYLCASSANWDTYEQYFGPGTRLTVT.

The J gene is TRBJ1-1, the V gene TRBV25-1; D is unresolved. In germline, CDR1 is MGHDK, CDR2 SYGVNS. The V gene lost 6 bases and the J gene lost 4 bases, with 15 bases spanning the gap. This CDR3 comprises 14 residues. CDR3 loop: CASRVAGEGTEAFF. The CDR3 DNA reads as TGTGCCAGCAGGGTAGCCGGCGAGGGCACTGAAGCTTTCTTT.

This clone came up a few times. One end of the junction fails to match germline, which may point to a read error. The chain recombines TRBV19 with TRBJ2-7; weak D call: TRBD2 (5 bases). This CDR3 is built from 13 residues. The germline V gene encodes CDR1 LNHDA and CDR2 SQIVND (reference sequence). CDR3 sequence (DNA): TGTGCCAGTAGTATAGAAGCGGCAGGCCCTCCAAACTTC. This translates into CASSIEAAGPPNF.

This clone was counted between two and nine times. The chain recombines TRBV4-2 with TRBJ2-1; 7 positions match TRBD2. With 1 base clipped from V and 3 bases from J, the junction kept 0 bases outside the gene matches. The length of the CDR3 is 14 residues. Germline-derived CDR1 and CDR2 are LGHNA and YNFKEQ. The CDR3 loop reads CASSQGTSYNEQFF. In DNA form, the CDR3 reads TGTGCCAGCAGCCAAGGGACTAGCTACAATGAGCAGTTCTTC.